This TCR beta chain emerged from a study of T cell changes during pregnancy in multiple sclerosis. Clones were sequenced by immunoSEQ multiplex PCR, and TCRdb holds only the in-frame ones, with some missing. In the table there are approximately 87,000 clones, over 80% of which are singletons. The V gene lost 5 bases and the J gene lost 0 bases, with 13 bases spanning the gap. Germline CDR1 and CDR2: SGHTA and FQGTGA. This CDR3 has 16 amino acids. This chain joins TRBV7-3 and TRBJ2-2; perhaps TRBD2 as D (6 bases). The sequence came from a female donor with multiple sclerosis, enrolled in a pregnancy study. The source was CD4+ T cells from peripheral blood mononuclear cells, collected in the second trimester of pregnancy. CDR3 in amino acids: CASSQLGGTNTGELFF. The CDR3 nucleotides read TGTGCCAGCAGCCAACTGGGGGGAACGAACACCGGGGAGCTGTTTTTT.